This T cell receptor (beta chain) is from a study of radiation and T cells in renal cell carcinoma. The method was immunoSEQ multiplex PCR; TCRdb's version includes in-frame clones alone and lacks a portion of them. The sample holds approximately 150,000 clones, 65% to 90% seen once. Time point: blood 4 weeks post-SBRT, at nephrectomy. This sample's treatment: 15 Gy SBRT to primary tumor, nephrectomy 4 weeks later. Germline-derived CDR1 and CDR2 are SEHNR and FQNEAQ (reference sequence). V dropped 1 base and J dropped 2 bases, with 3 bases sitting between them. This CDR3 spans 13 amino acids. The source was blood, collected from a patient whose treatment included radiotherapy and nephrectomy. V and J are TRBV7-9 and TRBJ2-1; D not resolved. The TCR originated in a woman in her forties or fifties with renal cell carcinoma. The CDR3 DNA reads TGTGCCAGCAGCTTAGGTACCTACAATGAGCAGTTCTTC. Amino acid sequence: CASSLGTYNEQFF.